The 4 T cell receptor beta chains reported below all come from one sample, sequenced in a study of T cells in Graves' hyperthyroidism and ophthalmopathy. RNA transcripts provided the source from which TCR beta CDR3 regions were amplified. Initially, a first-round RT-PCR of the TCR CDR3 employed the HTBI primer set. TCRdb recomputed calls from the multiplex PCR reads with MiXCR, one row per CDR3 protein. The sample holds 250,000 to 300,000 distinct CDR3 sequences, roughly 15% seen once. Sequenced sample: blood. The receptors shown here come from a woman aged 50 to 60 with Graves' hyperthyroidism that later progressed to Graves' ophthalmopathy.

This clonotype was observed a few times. The DNA of the CDR3 is TGTGCCAGCAGCCCCGATGGACAGGGTCTTTGGTACGAGCAGTACTTC. It codes for CASSPDGQGLWYEQYF. The rearrangement joins TRBV14 to TRBJ2-7; 8 bases agree with TRBD1. Germline CDR1 is SGHDN and CDR2 is FVKESK. After removal of 4 bases from V and 4 bases from J, the junction contained 12 bases not matched to a gene. This CDR3 region has 16 residues.

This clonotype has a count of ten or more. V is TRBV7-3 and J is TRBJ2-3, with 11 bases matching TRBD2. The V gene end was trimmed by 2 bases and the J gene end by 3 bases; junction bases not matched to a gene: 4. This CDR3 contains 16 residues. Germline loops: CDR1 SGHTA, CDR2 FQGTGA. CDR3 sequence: CASSLAASGRTDTQYF. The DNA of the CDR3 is TGTGCCAGCAGCTTAGCGGCTAGCGGGAGGACAGATACGCAGTATTTT.

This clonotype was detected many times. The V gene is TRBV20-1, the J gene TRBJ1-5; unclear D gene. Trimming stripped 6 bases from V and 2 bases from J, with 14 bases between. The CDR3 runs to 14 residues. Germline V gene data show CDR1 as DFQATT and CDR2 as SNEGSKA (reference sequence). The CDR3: CSAPTARGNQPQHF. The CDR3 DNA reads TGCAGTGCCCCCACGGCGAGGGGCAATCAGCCCCAGCATTTT.

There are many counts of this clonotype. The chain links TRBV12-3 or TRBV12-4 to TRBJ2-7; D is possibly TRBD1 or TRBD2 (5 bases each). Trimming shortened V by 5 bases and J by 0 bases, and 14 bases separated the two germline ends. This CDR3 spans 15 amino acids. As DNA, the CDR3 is TGTGCCAGCAGTCCGGGACCAATCCGCTCCTACGAGCAGTACTTC. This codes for CASSPGPIRSYEQYF.